This T cell receptor (beta chain) was sequenced during a study of blood T cell repertoires in COVID-19. Original handling: Scientists estimated how many nucleated cells there were by amplifying reference gene primers. The data were produced by immunoSEQ multiplex PCR, yet TCRdb's version contains in-frame clones alone and is incomplete. The DNA was the basis for D and trimming; V, J and clone size are from that table. The table includes 450,000 or so clones, about 88% detected once. V was pared by 2 bases and J by 8 bases, with 2 bases of the junction left unmatched. In germline, CDR1 is LGHDT, CDR2 YNNKEL (reference sequence). This CDR3 is built from 13 residues.

The clonotype comes from a middle-aged woman with COVID-19, enrolled during active disease. The chain carries TRBV3-1 (or the pseudogene TRBV3-2) and TRBJ1-4, with TRBD1 matching over 7 bases. The sample comprised peripheral blood. The DNA for the CDR3 is TGTGCCAGCAGCCAAAACAGGGGAGAAAAACTGTTTTTT. Encoded protein: CASSQNRGEKLFF.